In its sample, the clone carrying this T cell receptor beta chain was seen a few times. V was trimmed by 5 bases and J by 3 bases, leaving 11 bases between them. The CDR3 is made up of 13 amino acids. The germline V gene encodes CDR1 SGDLS and CDR2 YYNGEE. Produced via immunoSEQ multiplex PCR; TCRdb's table is partial and in-frame only. The top ten clones hold 7.6% of a sample with 65,000 to 85,000 clones, around 90% of them seen once. The sample originates from a study of OX40 agonist ivuxolimab in advanced cancers. The TCR originated in an adult with an advanced solid tumor such as melanoma, head and neck, liver or kidney cancer. The rearrangement uses TRBV9 and TRBJ1-1; D is possibly TRBD1 (6 bases). The sequencing here drew on CD4+ or CD8+ T cells sorted from blood, taken in a trial of the OX40 agonist ivuxolimab. The CDR3 DNA is TGTGCCAGCAGGTTGGGGGGCGACACTGAAGCTTTCTTT. Its translation: CASRLGGDTEAFF.